This T cell receptor beta chain was profiled in a study of human T cells and chemical hapten exposure. As for time point: pre-sensitization, week 0. Treatment of the sample: therapeutic diphenylcyclopropenone sensitization with weekly scalp DPC. It was unfractionated whole blood from which total RNA was extracted. TCRdb called the RACE reads again in MiXCR, with one record for every CDR3 protein. Altogether approximately 320,000 distinct CDR3 sequences are present, 4.5% to 5.5% being singletons, with the ten largest covering less than 9%. The sequence was collected from a woman in her late teens or twenties with alopecia areata. Some clones in this sample may be carry-over from other donors' samples. Sequenced here: whole blood, sampled in connection with sensitization to the hapten diphenylcyclopropenone (DPC).

The CDR3 DNA follows: TGCGCCAGCAGCTCACAGGGGGCGGCCTACGAGCAGTACTTC. Its protein product is CASSSQGAAYEQYF. The chain links TRBV5-1 to TRBJ2-7; TRBD1 agrees at 9 bases. Trimming removed 3 bases from V and 2 bases from J; junction bases left unmatched: 3. Germline CDR1 SGHRS, CDR2 YFSETQ. The CDR3 is 14 residues long.